Shown below are 19 T cell receptor beta chains from a single sample sequenced in a study of T cell changes during pregnancy in multiple sclerosis (dated by TCRdb to between 2018 and 2020). To prepare the library, the immunoSEQ multiplex PCR assay was applied. TCRdb limited this immuneACCESS table to in-frame rearrangements with V and J called. A share of clones is missing; checked studies link under half to unresolved V genes, and the rest is unexplained. The sample table lists about 76,000 clones, roughly 93% of them with a count of one. Around 2.3% of the sample belongs to the ten largest clones. Here the sequenced sample was peripheral blood, taken in the second trimester of pregnancy. Receptor source: a female donor with multiple sclerosis, enrolled in a pregnancy study.

The J gene is TRBJ2-7, the V gene TRBV27; 11 bases agree with TRBD1. CDR1 is MNHEY, CDR2 SMNVEV, per germline (reference sequence). This CDR3 region has 15 residues. The trim removed 3 bases at V and 5 bases at J, leaving 6 bases unmatched. As DNA, the CDR3 is TGTGCCAGCAGTTTGTTTGGACAGGGGGCAGACGAGCAGTACTTC. It specifies CASSLFGQGADEQYF.

The chain couples TRBV2 to TRBJ1-1; TRBD1 matches at 9 bases. Trimming removed 8 bases from V and 0 bases from J; junction bases left unmatched: 16. This CDR3 is built from 18 residues. The germline CDR1 and CDR2 sequences are SNHLY and FYNNEI. This CDR3 is CASPLPMAGQGLNTEAFF. The CDR3 DNA is TGTGCCAGCCCCCTACCAATGGCGGGACAGGGATTGAACACTGAAGCTTTCTTT. The variable domain in full, with the rest retrieved from reference TRBV2 and TRBJ1-1, is EPEVTQTPSHQVTQMGQEVILRCVPISNHLYFYWYRQILGQKVEFLVSFYNNEISEKSEIFDDQFSVERPDGSNFTLKIRSTKLEDSAMYFCASPLPMAGQGLNTEAFFGQGTRLTVV.

The chain links TRBV5-1 to TRBJ1-3; no definite D call. The CDR3 is 11 amino acids. The ends were cut back, 3 bases at V and 7 bases at J, with 5 bases in the middle. The germline V gene has CDR1 SGHRS and CDR2 YFSETQ. This CDR3 reads CASSYSNTIYF. As DNA, the CDR3 is TGCGCCAGCAGCTACAGTAACACCATATATTTT.

This chain links TRBV7-9 with TRBJ1-2; 7 positions match TRBD1. CDR1 SEHNR and CDR2 FQNEAQ come from the germline V gene (reference sequence). The V gene end was trimmed by 4 bases and the J gene end by 0 bases; junction bases not matched to a gene: 5. The CDR3 has 15 amino acids. The CDR3 loop is CASSSGTATNYGYTF. The CDR3 DNA sequence: TGTGCCAGCAGCTCCGGGACAGCGACTAACTATGGCTACACCTTC.

This clone was recorded a few times. The chain recombines TRBV14 with TRBJ1-1; D remains ambiguous. CDR3 length equals 13 residues. Per germline, CDR1 SGHDN and CDR2 FVKESK. Trimming stripped 1 base from V and 1 base from J, with 4 bases between. The CDR3 here is CASSQVSNTEAFF. For the CDR3, the DNA is TGTGCCAGCAGCCAAGTATCGAACACTGAAGCTTTCTTT.

This chain links TRBV19 with TRBJ2-5, with 10 bases identical to TRBD2. V gave up 3 bases and J gave up 2 bases; unmatched junction bases: 3. This CDR3 has 15 residues. Germline V gives CDR1 LNHDA, CDR2 SQIVND (reference sequence). CDR3 sequence: CASSISGGSQETQYF. DNA of the CDR3: TGTGCCAGTAGTATTAGCGGGGGGTCGCAAGAGACCCAGTACTTC.

The chain recombines TRBV6-5 with TRBJ2-5; 11 nucleotides line up with TRBD2. Germline CDR1 and CDR2: MNHEY and SVGAGI. CDR3 length equals 15 residues. With 2 bases clipped from V and 5 bases from J, the junction kept 4 bases outside the gene matches. CDR3 bases: TGTGCCAGCAGTTACGCTAGCGGGGGGTCTGAGACCCAGTACTTC. Amino acids: CASSYASGGSETQYF.

The chain is built from TRBV25-1 and TRBJ2-1, with TRBD1 matching over 7 bases. CDR3 length: 15 residues. Germline CDR1 is MGHDK and CDR2 is SYGVNS. The V gene end was trimmed by 4 bases and the J gene end by 3 bases; junction bases not matched to a gene: 6. CDR3 DNA: TGTGCCAGCAGTGGGGCTTGGGACAGCTACAATGAGCAGTTCTTC. Encoded protein: CASSGAWDSYNEQFF.

In its sample, this clone was seen once. The chain recombines TRBV11-1 with TRBJ2-7, with TRBD1 identical over 7 bases. Germline V lookup: CDR1 SGHAT, CDR2 FQDESV (reference sequence). V shed 0 bases, J shed 7 bases, and the junction held 6 bases outside the gene matches. CDR3 size: 14 residues. CDR3 residues: CASSLASGTDEQYF. The CDR3 DNA follows: TGTGCCAGCAGCTTAGCCTCCGGGACAGATGAGCAGTACTTC.

The chain uses TRBV18 and TRBJ1-3; 8 positions agree with TRBD1. The CDR3 spans 15 residues. V shed 3 bases and J 1 base; nucleotides not matched to a gene: 2. Germline CDR1 and CDR2: KGHSH and LQKENI. The CDR3 DNA follows: TGTGCCAGCTCACCTCAGGGGGCTTCTGGAAACACCATATATTTT. Translation gives CASSPQGASGNTIYF. The variable domain in full, completed from reference TRBV18 and TRBJ1-3, reads NAGVMQNPRHLVRRRGQEARLRCSPMKGHSHVYWYRQLPEEGLKFMVYLQKENIIDESGMPKERFSAEFPKEGPSILRIQQVVRGDSAAYFCASSPQGASGNTIYFGEGSWLTVV.

The chain recombines TRBV27 with TRBJ2-1; tentatively, D is TRBD1 (6 bases). The germline V gene has CDR1 MNHEY and CDR2 SMNVEV (reference sequence). The CDR3 spans 14 residues. The V and J ends lost 4 bases and 8 bases respectively, with 15 bases between them. CDR3 in amino acids: CASSSQGPLDEQFF. The CDR3 coding sequence is TGTGCCAGCAGTTCACAGGGCCCCTTAGATGAGCAGTTCTTC.

The chain has TRBV11-2 and TRBJ1-1; D is uncertain. Deletions cut 3 bases from V and 1 base from J, with 12 bases between. Germline CDR1 and CDR2: SGHAT and FQNNGV. The length of the CDR3 is 15 residues. In DNA form, the CDR3 reads TGTGCCAGCAGCTTTTCACGGGTTAGGAACACTGAAGCTTTCTTT. Translation gives CASSFSRVRNTEAFF.

This clone appeared once. The chain is built from TRBV15 and TRBJ1-2; D not resolved. Germline CDR1 and CDR2: LNHNV and YYDKDF (reference sequence). The CDR3 has 16 amino acids. V was cut by 0 bases and J by 3 bases, with 14 bases left in between. CDR3 region: CATSRDHPGTDYGYTF. The CDR3 DNA follows: TGTGCCACCAGCAGAGATCATCCGGGAACCGACTATGGCTACACCTTC.

This sequence joins TRBV6-5 and TRBJ1-1; TRBD1 might be the D (6 bases). This CDR3 comprises 14 residues. Between the trimmed V and J ends, which lost 5 bases and 2 bases, there was a span of 12 bases. The germline V gene encodes CDR1 MNHEY and CDR2 SVGAGI. The chain's CDR3 is CASSPQGSNTEAFF. The CDR3 DNA is TGTGCCAGCAGTCCTCAGGGGAGTAACACTGAAGCTTTCTTT.

V usage is TRBV11-2 and J usage is TRBJ1-3; D is uncertain. V lost 0 bases to trimming and J lost 3 bases, with 3 bases between them. CDR1 and CDR2 from the germline V gene are SGHAT and FQNNGV. This CDR3 spans 13 amino acids. CDR3 sequence (DNA): TGTGCCAGCAGCTTAGAGAGTGGAAACACCATATATTTT. Translated: CASSLESGNTIYF.

The V call is TRBV7-8, the J call TRBJ2-1; the match to TRBD2 covers 8 bases. The ends lost 1 base at V and 1 base at J; junction bases unmatched: 12. This CDR3 region has 19 residues. CDR1 is SGHVS and CDR2 is FQNEAQ in the germline V gene. The chain's CDR3 is CASSLEIRASGWSYNEQFF. DNA for the CDR3: TGTGCCAGCAGCTTAGAAATTAGGGCTAGCGGGTGGTCCTACAATGAGCAGTTCTTC.

This clone was found once. The chain combines TRBV7-9 with TRBJ2-4, with a tentative D call TRBD2 (5 bases). V was clipped by 4 bases and J by 1 base, with 14 bases between them. The CDR3 extends over 16 amino acids. Germline assignment: CDR1 SEHNR and CDR2 FQNEAQ (reference sequence). Here the CDR3 DNA reads TGTGCCAGCAGCTCCCGGGGTCTAGGGGCCAAAAACATTCAGTACTTC. Amino acid sequence: CASSSRGLGAKNIQYF.

The chain employs TRBV5-6 and TRBJ2-2; maybe TRBD2 (7 bases). V was shortened by 1 base and J by 3 bases, with 13 bases between the two germline ends. The CDR3 totals 16 residues. Germline V CDR1 and CDR2: SGHDT, YYEEEE. The CDR3 nucleotides read TGTGCCAGCAGCTTGAGGGGGGGCGCTGACACCGGGGAGCTGTTTTTT. Amino acids: CASSLRGGADTGELFF.

The chain has TRBV7-3 and TRBJ1-1; 7 nucleotides agree with TRBD1. CDR1 SGHTA and CDR2 FQGTGA come from the germline V gene. V lost 5 bases, J lost 3 bases, and 6 bases stayed unmatched. This CDR3 region has 14 residues. The CDR3 region is CASSADRADTEAFF. CDR3 DNA: TGTGCCAGCAGCGCAGACAGGGCGGACACTGAAGCTTTCTTT. Together with reference TRBV7-3 and TRBJ1-1, the CDR3 gives the full variable domain: GAGVSQTPSNKVTEKGKYVELRCDPISGHTALYWYRQSLGQGPEFLIYFQGTGAADDSGLPNDRFFAVRPEGSVSTLKIQRTERGDSAVYLCASSADRADTEAFFGQGTRLTVV.